What follows is one T cell receptor beta chain and its context. The table came from immunoSEQ multiplex PCR; TCRdb's copy has only in-frame clones and leaves some out. The sample consists of approximately 60,000 clones, 85% of them appearing once. This record belongs to a study of control samples from healthy donors and cancer patients. There are 16 residues in the CDR3. The sample was blood. The chain recombines TRBV21-1 with TRBJ1-1; the table's D call, TRBD1, was not checked against the DNA. TRBV21-1 is reported as a pseudogene. This TCR was sampled from a man in his forties or fifties in good health. The chain's CDR3 is CASSKMGGTGDTEAFF. The CDR3 nucleotides read TGTGCCAGCAGCAAAATGGGGGGGACAGGGGACACTGAAGCTTTCTTT.